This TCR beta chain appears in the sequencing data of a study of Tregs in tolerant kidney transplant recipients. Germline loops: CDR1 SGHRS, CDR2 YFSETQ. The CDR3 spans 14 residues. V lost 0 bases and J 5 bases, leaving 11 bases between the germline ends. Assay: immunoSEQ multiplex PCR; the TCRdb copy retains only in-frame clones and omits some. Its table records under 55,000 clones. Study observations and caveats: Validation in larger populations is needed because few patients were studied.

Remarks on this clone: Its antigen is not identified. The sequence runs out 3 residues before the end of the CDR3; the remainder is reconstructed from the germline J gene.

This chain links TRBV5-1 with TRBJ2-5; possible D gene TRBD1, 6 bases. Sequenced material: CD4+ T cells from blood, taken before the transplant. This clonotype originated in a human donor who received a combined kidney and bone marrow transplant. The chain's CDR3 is CASSLGDRGETQYF. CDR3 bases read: TGCGCCAGCAGCTTGGGGGATAGGGGGGAGACC. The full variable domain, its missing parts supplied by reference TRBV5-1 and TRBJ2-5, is KAGVTQTPRYLIKTRGQQVTLSCSPISGHRSVSWYQQTPGQGLQFLFEYFSETQRNKGNFPGRFSGRQFSNSRSEMNVSTLELGDSALYLCASSLGDRGETQYFGPGTRLLVL.